This entry is about one T cell receptor (beta chain). This specimen comes from a study of blood T cell repertoires in COVID-19. CDR1 and CDR2 (germline): MNHEY, SVGAGI. This CDR3 contains 15 residues. The V and J ends lost 6 bases and 4 bases, in that order; junction bases with no gene match: 9. TCRdb keeps only in-frame clones here, not all; method: immunoSEQ multiplex PCR. The table has 200,000 to 250,000 clones, roughly 80% seen once. The sequenced sample consisted of peripheral blood. The clonotype comes from a woman older than 75 with acute or convalescent COVID-19. The V call is TRBV6-5, the J call TRBJ2-5; 9 nucleotides align to TRBD1. CDR3 DNA sequence: TGTGCCAGCAGCTATGACAGGGGGGGGCCAGAGACCCAGTACTTC. It codes for CASSYDRGGPETQYF.